The 15 T cell receptor beta chains below come from one sample, sequenced in a study of cytomegalovirus exposure and HLA in healthy donors. Produced via immunoSEQ multiplex PCR; TCRdb's table is partial and in-frame only. The table has 200,000 to 300,000 clones, roughly 91% seen once. Sample: PBMCs. The receptors originated from a woman in her twenties or thirties in good health and CMV-seronegative.

This chain uses TRBV6-6 with TRBJ2-1; 7 positions agree with TRBD2. The germline V gene encodes CDR1 MNHNY and CDR2 SVGAGI (reference sequence). V shed 9 bases and J 6 bases; nucleotides not matched to a gene: 8. This CDR3 is 13 amino acids long. In DNA form, the CDR3 reads TGTGCCAGTATTAGCGGGTTCCTCAATGAGCAGTTCTTC. This translates into CASISGFLNEQFF.

The genes are TRBV9 and TRBJ2-7; 8 bases align to TRBD2. After removal of 0 bases from V and 5 bases from J, the junction contained 13 bases not matched to a gene. The germline V gene encodes CDR1 SGDLS and CDR2 YYNGEE. The CDR3 is 17 residues long. CDR3 region: CASSVGDVVGLGDEQYF. The CDR3 nucleotides read TGTGCCAGCAGCGTAGGGGACGTGGTGGGACTAGGGGACGAGCAGTACTTC.

The CDR3 here is CASSETSGRQSYNEQFF. CDR3 bases: TGTGCCAGCAGTGAGACTAGCGGGAGGCAGTCCTACAATGAGCAGTTCTTC. The chain recombines TRBV6-1 with TRBJ2-1; 13 bases align to TRBD2. CDR1 and CDR2 from the germline V gene are MNHNS and SASEGT. CDR3 size: 17 residues. The V segment lost 3 bases and the J segment 1 base; nucleotides outside the gene matches: 3.

V usage is TRBV5-6 and J usage is TRBJ2-1; no reliable D call. This CDR3 is built from 12 residues. Germline V gene lookup returns CDR1 SGHDT and CDR2 YYEEEE. V lost 4 bases, J lost 5 bases, and 7 bases lay in between. The CDR3 sequence: CASSPAHNEQFF. The CDR3 DNA reads TGTGCCAGCAGCCCGGCCCACAATGAGCAGTTCTTC. The whole variable domain, filled in from reference TRBV5-6 and TRBJ2-1, reads DAGVTQSPTHLIKTRGQQVTLRCSPKSGHDTVSWYQQALGQGPQFIFQYYEEEERQRGNFPDRFSGHQFPNYSSELNVNALLLGDSALYLCASSPAHNEQFFGPGTRLTVL.

V gene TRBV6-1 combines with J gene TRBJ2-2; D is uncertain. The germline V gene encodes CDR1 MNHNS and CDR2 SASEGT. The CDR3 length is 14 residues. Trimming cost V 5 bases and J 4 bases, with 11 bases left between them. The CDR3, as DNA: TGTGCCAGCAGTCCAACAGCCCCCACCGGGGAGCTGTTTTTT. This codes for CASSPTAPTGELFF.

The chain recombines TRBV6-6 with TRBJ2-1, with unresolved D. The CDR3 covers 12 residues. The V gene lost 11 bases and the J gene lost 5 bases, with 13 bases spanning the gap. Germline V gene sequence: CDR1 MNHNY, CDR2 SVGAGI (reference sequence). The CDR3 reads CALSANDNEQFF. CDR3 DNA: TGTGCCCTCTCGGCAAATGACAATGAGCAGTTCTTC.

This chain links TRBV5-6 with TRBJ2-2; D gene unclear. Trimming removed 5 bases from V and 0 bases from J, with 8 bases in between. This CDR3 comprises 14 residues. Germline loops: CDR1 SGHDT, CDR2 YYEEEE. Here the CDR3 DNA reads TGTGCCAGCAGTCCAGGTTCGAACACCGGGGAGCTGTTTTTT. Its protein is CASSPGSNTGELFF.

This rearrangement joins TRBV13 to TRBJ1-1, with no clear D. CDR3 length: 11 amino acids. Between the trimmed V and J ends, which lost 0 bases and 6 bases, there was a span of 2 bases. The germline V gene encodes CDR1 PRHDT and CDR2 FYEKMQ (reference sequence). The CDR3 DNA follows: TGTGCCAGCAGCTTAGGTGCTGAAGCTTTCTTT. It translates to CASSLGAEAFF.

This clone has just one count. The chain joins TRBV5-5 to TRBJ2-4; D might be TRBD1 (5 bases). Germline values: CDR1 SGHKS, CDR2 YYEKEE (reference sequence). The V gene lost 0 bases and the J gene lost 2 bases, with 9 bases spanning the gap. CDR3 size: 15 residues. Here the CDR3 reads CASSLDGASKNIQYF. The CDR3 DNA is TGTGCCAGCAGCTTGGATGGGGCCTCCAAAAACATTCAGTACTTC.

The rearrangement uses TRBV19 and TRBJ1-1; possibly TRBD1 for D (6 bases). The CDR3 sequence is 14 residues long. CDR1 is LNHDA, CDR2 SQIVND, per germline (reference sequence). Trimming shortened V by 3 bases and J by 5 bases, and 13 bases separated the two germline ends. In nucleotides, the CDR3 is TGTGCCAGTAGTATTAGGGGGGCGTCGACTGAAGCTTTCTTT. It translates to CASSIRGASTEAFF.

The CDR3 sequence: CASSQLSRGDTIYF. In DNA, the CDR3 is TGCGCCAGCAGCCAATTATCCAGGGGGGACACCATATATTTT. The chain combines TRBV4-1 with TRBJ1-3; the match to TRBD1 covers 7 bases. Germline V gives CDR1 MGHRA, CDR2 YSYEKL. The trim removed 2 bases at V and 8 bases at J, leaving 6 bases unmatched. CDR3 length equals 14 residues.

The rearrangement links TRBV25-1 to TRBJ2-5, with D unresolved. The CDR3 loop spans 13 amino acids. The ends were cut back, 8 bases at V and 2 bases at J, with 12 bases in the middle. Germline V gene sequence: CDR1 MGHDK, CDR2 SYGVNS. CDR3 residues: CASGESTQETQYF. The CDR3 nucleotides read TGTGCCAGCGGGGAAAGCACACAAGAGACCCAGTACTTC.

V and J are TRBV7-9 and TRBJ2-3; no firm D call. The CDR3 sequence is 12 residues long. Trimming took 7 bases from V and 6 from J, leaving 11 bases between them. CDR1 and CDR2 (germline): SEHNR, FQNEAQ (reference sequence). The CDR3 DNA sequence: TGTGCCAGCAACCCCCCTGGGGATACGCAGTATTTT. Amino acid sequence: CASNPPGDTQYF.

The V and J genes are TRBV7-2 and TRBJ2-3; TRBD2 aligns across 8 bases. CDR3 length: 12 residues. J lost 14 bases, V lost 0 bases, and 4 bases had no gene match. Germline values: CDR1 SGHTA, CDR2 FQGNSA. In DNA form, the CDR3 reads TGTGCCAGCAGCTTAGCTCTAGCGGGTTTGTATTTT. Residues: CASSLALAGLYF.

This chain links TRBV7-6 with TRBJ2-3; 10 nucleotides align to TRBD2. Trimming at V came to 6 bases and at J to 1 base, leaving 10 bases not matched to a gene. CDR1 and CDR2 (germline): SGHVS, FNYEAQ. CDR3 length: 17 amino acids. The CDR3 region has the DNA TGTGCCAGCAGACTGGGAACTAGCGGGATTGGCACAGATACGCAGTATTTT. It specifies CASRLGTSGIGTDTQYF. The whole variable domain, remainder taken from reference TRBV7-6 and TRBJ2-3, is GAGVSQSPRYKVTKRGQDVALRCDPISGHVSLYWYRQALGQGPEFLTYFNYEAQQDKSGLPNDRFSAERPEGSISTLTIQRTEQRDSAMYRCASRLGTSGIGTDTQYFGPGTRLTVL.